The rows below give T cell receptor beta chains drawn from one sample of a study of blood T cell repertoires in COVID-19. Only in-frame clones appear in the TCRdb table, and some are missing; sequencing was by immunoSEQ multiplex PCR. The sample contains around 200,000 clones, approximately 86% of which appear only once. Sequenced: peripheral blood. The receptor set was obtained from a man aged 25-45 years with acute or convalescent COVID-19. Both conserved end residues are part of each CDR3. Each record gives: clone size, V gene, J gene, D gene, CDR3 protein, CDR3 DNA. A D gene is named only where the DNA matches it firmly. Clone size is not always given. Where it is, it says once, few, many or a class for expanded clones.

size: NA; V: TRBV7-8; J: TRBJ2-3; D: NA; CDR3: CASSPRRGSSSTDTQYF; DNA: TGTGCCAGCAGCCCACGGCGGGGCTCTTCTAGCACAGATACGCAGTATTTT
size: NA; V: TRBV5-1; J: TRBJ1-4; D: NA; CDR3: CASSYQTGSGNEKLFF; DNA: TGCGCCAGCAGTTATCAGACCGGGAGTGGGAACGAAAAACTGTTTTTT
size: NA; V: TRBV6-5; J: TRBJ1-1; D: TRBD1; CDR3: CASRNRGSMNTEAFF; DNA: TGTGCCAGCAGGAACAGGGGCTCCATGAACACTGAAGCTTTCTTT
size: NA; V: TRBV11-3; J: TRBJ1-1; D: NA; CDR3: CASSNSEAFF; DNA: TGTGCCAGTTCAAACAGTGAAGCTTTCTTT
size: NA; V: TRBV9; J: TRBJ1-2; D: NA; CDR3: CASSPRRVNYGYTF; DNA: TGTGCCAGCAGCCCTCGACGGGTGAACTATGGCTACACCTTC
size: NA; V: TRBV10-3; J: TRBJ1-1; D: TRBD1; CDR3: CAISLGQGEREAFF; DNA: TGTGCCATCAGCCTTGGACAGGGAGAACGTGAAGCTTTCTTT
size: NA; V: TRBV3-1/TRBV3-2; J: TRBJ2-1; D: NA; CDR3: CASSLGGGPFF; DNA: TGTGCCAGCAGCCTAGGGGGTGGTCCGTTCTTC
size: NA; V: TRBV6-5; J: TRBJ2-7; D: TRBD1; CDR3: CASSLYPGQVSYEQYF; DNA: TGTGCCAGCAGTTTATACCCGGGACAGGTCTCCTACGAGCAGTACTTC
size: NA; V: TRBV6-6; J: TRBJ1-1; D: NA; CDR3: CVGGETEAFF; DNA: TGTGTGGGGGGAGAGACTGAAGCTTTCTTT
size: NA; V: TRBV4-2; J: TRBJ1-1; D: NA; CDR3: CASTDEGNTEAFF; DNA: TGTGCCAGCACCGATGAGGGGAACACTGAAGCTTTCTTT
size: NA; V: TRBV9; J: TRBJ2-3; D: TRBD2; CDR3: CASTPLGTSGTDTQYF; DNA: TGTGCCAGCACCCCTCTAGGGACTAGCGGGACAGATACGCAGTATTTT
size: NA; V: TRBV28; J: TRBJ2-3; D: TRBD2; CDR3: CASSQRLAGVSTDTQYF; DNA: TGTGCCAGCAGTCAAAGACTAGCGGGGGTAAGCACAGATACGCAGTATTTT
size: once; V: TRBV29-1; J: TRBJ2-2; D: NA; CDR3: CSVEDGAAPNTGELFF; DNA: TGCAGCGTTGAAGATGGGGCAGCGCCGAACACCGGGGAGCTGTTTTTT
size: NA; V: TRBV7-8; J: TRBJ2-4; D: NA; CDR3: CASSMTGLAKNIQYF; DNA: TGTGCCAGCAGCATGACAGGTCTAGCCAAAAACATTCAGTACTTC
size: NA; V: TRBV4-2; J: TRBJ1-6; D: NA; CDR3: CASSQVGGGENSPLHF; DNA: TGTGCCAGCAGCCAAGTGGGGGGGGGCGAAAATTCACCCCTCCACTTT
size: NA; V: TRBV5-1; J: TRBJ1-1; D: NA; CDR3: CASSLYRQNTEAFF; DNA: TGCGCCAGCAGCTTGTACAGACAGAACACTGAAGCTTTCTTT
size: NA; V: TRBV28; J: TRBJ1-2; D: TRBD1; CDR3: CASSSQGIRGYTF; DNA: TGTGCCAGCAGTTCACAGGGGATTCGAGGCTACACCTTC
size: NA; V: TRBV5-8; J: TRBJ2-1; D: NA; CDR3: CASSHGLGAGSDEQFF; DNA: TGTGCCAGCAGCCACGGCCTGGGAGCAGGAAGCGATGAGCAGTTCTTC
size: NA; V: TRBV20-1; J: TRBJ2-3; D: TRBD2; CDR3: CKAGGPDTQYF; DNA: TGCAAGGCGGGGGGGCCAGATACGCAGTATTTT
size: NA; V: TRBV14; J: TRBJ2-7; D: NA; CDR3: CASSQYISYEQYF; DNA: TGTGCCAGCAGCCAATACATCTCCTACGAGCAGTACTTC
size: NA; V: TRBV30; J: TRBJ1-1; D: TRBD1; CDR3: CAWSRRDREKVFF; DNA: TGTGCCTGGAGTCGAAGGGACAGGGAGAAGGTTTTCTTT
size: NA; V: TRBV19; J: TRBJ1-2; D: TRBD1; CDR3: CASSSRTGRYGGYTF; DNA: TGTGCCAGTAGCTCTCGGACAGGGCGTTATGGAGGCTACACCTTC
size: NA; V: TRBV7-2; J: TRBJ2-3; D: TRBD2; CDR3: CASSLWREGPQTDTQYF; DNA: TGTGCCAGCAGCTTATGGCGGGAGGGCCCTCAAACAGATACGCAGTATTTT
size: NA; V: TRBV27; J: TRBJ2-7; D: NA; CDR3: CASTSTGFPPEQYF; DNA: TGTGCCAGCACCTCCACAGGGTTCCCCCCCGAGCAGTACTTC
size: NA; V: TRBV28; J: TRBJ1-2; D: TRBD1; CDR3: CASSLIGTGPYGYTF; DNA: TGTGCCAGCAGTTTAATCGGGACAGGGCCCTATGGCTACACCTTC
size: NA; V: TRBV2; J: TRBJ2-5; D: NA; CDR3: CASNGFGAGETQYF; DNA: TGTGCCAGCAATGGTTTTGGGGCCGGAGAGACCCAGTACTTC
size: NA; V: TRBV12-5; J: TRBJ1-2; D: NA; CDR3: CASGWANGYTF; DNA: TGTGCTAGTGGGTGGGCAAATGGCTACACCTTC
size: once; V: TRBV27; J: TRBJ2-7; D: TRBD2; CDR3: CASSSSGSYGEQYF; DNA: TGTGCCAGCAGTTCTAGCGGGAGTTATGGCGAGCAGTACTTC
size: NA; V: TRBV2; J: TRBJ2-5; D: NA; CDR3: CATKLLTGVGETQYF; DNA: TGTGCCACCAAGCTCCTAACGGGGGTTGGAGAGACCCAGTACTTC
size: NA; V: TRBV9; J: TRBJ2-1; D: NA; CDR3: CASSVAPSGLGYEQFF; DNA: TGTGCCAGCAGCGTAGCACCCAGCGGCCTTGGGTATGAGCAGTTCTTC
size: NA; V: TRBV11-2; J: TRBJ2-5; D: NA; CDR3: CASSLEAGGIQETQYF; DNA: TGTGCCAGCAGCTTAGAGGCAGGGGGGATTCAAGAGACCCAGTACTTC
size: NA; V: TRBV4-2; J: TRBJ2-3; D: TRBD1; CDR3: CASSQDLTGGSTDTQYF; DNA: TGTGCCAGCAGCCAAGACCTGACAGGGGGCAGCACAGATACGCAGTATTTT
size: NA; V: TRBV28; J: TRBJ2-3; D: TRBD1; CDR3: CASSLGQGGSTDTQYF; DNA: TGTGCCAGCAGTTTAGGACAGGGGGGGAGCACAGATACGCAGTATTTT
size: NA; V: TRBV2; J: TRBJ1-5; D: TRBD1; CDR3: CASMRTGGNNQPQHF; DNA: TGTGCCAGCATGCGGACAGGGGGGAACAATCAGCCCCAGCATTTT
size: NA; V: TRBV10-1; J: TRBJ2-6; D: NA; CDR3: CASSEGAHSGANVLTF; DNA: TGCGCCAGCAGTGAGGGGGCCCACTCTGGGGCCAACGTCCTGACTTTC
size: NA; V: TRBV5-1; J: TRBJ1-2; D: NA; CDR3: CASSPTAGSQNYGYTF; DNA: TGCGCCAGCAGCCCGACGGCAGGGTCTCAAAACTATGGCTACACCTTC
size: NA; V: TRBV5-1; J: TRBJ1-6; D: NA; CDR3: CASSWEAATNSPLHF; DNA: TGCGCCAGCAGCTGGGAGGCGGCTACTAATTCACCCCTCCACTTT
size: NA; V: TRBV6-5; J: TRBJ1-1; D: TRBD1; CDR3: CASSPLRQGEAFF; DNA: TGTGCCAGCAGTCCCCTTCGACAGGGAGAAGCTTTCTTT
size: NA; V: TRBV19; J: TRBJ1-6; D: TRBD1; CDR3: CASSVTGEYSPLHF; DNA: TGTGCCAGTAGTGTCACAGGGGAGTATTCACCCCTCCACTTT
size: NA; V: TRBV24-1; J: TRBJ1-2; D: NA; CDR3: CATSVGGAGYTF; DNA: TGTGCCACCAGTGTGGGGGGGGCTGGCTACACCTTC
size: NA; V: TRBV24-1; J: TRBJ2-3; D: NA; CDR3: CATSEGSAADTQYF; DNA: TGTGCCACCAGTGAAGGATCTGCGGCAGATACGCAGTATTTT
size: NA; V: TRBV13; J: TRBJ2-7; D: NA; CDR3: CASSPGRPYEQYF; DNA: TGTGCCAGCAGCCCGGGTAGGCCCTACGAGCAGTACTTC
size: NA; V: TRBV6-1; J: TRBJ1-2; D: TRBD1; CDR3: CASSEVAGGYGYTF; DNA: TGTGCCAGCAGTGAAGTAGCAGGGGGCTATGGCTACACCTTC
size: NA; V: TRBV7-9; J: TRBJ1-2; D: NA; CDR3: CASSSWADSGPGGYTF; DNA: TGTGCCAGCAGCTCTTGGGCGGACTCCGGGCCTGGTGGCTACACCTTC
size: NA; V: TRBV5-1; J: TRBJ2-5; D: NA; CDR3: CASSLGLDGETQYF; DNA: TGCGCCAGCAGCTTGGGACTAGACGGAGAGACCCAGTACTTC
size: NA; V: TRBV7-9; J: TRBJ1-2; D: TRBD1; CDR3: CASSLVPGQGNYTF; DNA: TGTGCCAGCAGCTTAGTGCCGGGACAGGGGAACTACACCTTC
size: NA; V: TRBV28; J: TRBJ2-2; D: NA; CDR3: CASSSHLRPNTGELFF; DNA: TGTGCCAGCAGTTCTCACTTGCGGCCGAACACCGGGGAGCTGTTTTTT
size: NA; V: TRBV6-2/TRBV6-3; J: TRBJ2-7; D: NA; CDR3: CASSYSRAHSTQLEQYF; DNA: TGTGCCAGCAGTTACTCGAGAGCTCATAGTACACAGCTCGAGCAGTACTTC
size: NA; V: TRBV27; J: TRBJ1-2; D: NA; CDR3: CASSNLNRAGGYTF; DNA: TGTGCCAGCAGTAACCTCAACAGGGCTGGTGGCTACACCTTC
size: NA; V: TRBV19; J: TRBJ1-1; D: TRBD1; CDR3: CASSPRQGADTEAFF; DNA: TGTGCCAGTAGCCCAAGACAGGGAGCGGACACTGAAGCTTTCTTT
size: once; V: TRBV19; J: TRBJ2-6; D: NA; CDR3: CASSTDRVGKVLTF; DNA: TGTGCCAGTAGTACCGACAGAGTCGGCAAGGTCCTGACTTTC
size: NA; V: TRBV11-3; J: TRBJ1-5; D: TRBD1; CDR3: CASSFGQGAFKVNQPQHF; DNA: TGTGCCAGCAGCTTCGGACAGGGCGCGTTTAAAGTCAATCAGCCCCAGCATTTT
size: NA; V: TRBV18; J: TRBJ1-2; D: TRBD1; CDR3: CASSGTELRKGGYTF; DNA: TGTGCCAGCTCCGGGACAGAGCTTAGAAAGGGTGGCTACACCTTC
size: NA; V: TRBV19; J: TRBJ1-5; D: TRBD1; CDR3: CASSLYRDSNQPQHF; DNA: TGTGCCAGTAGTTTATACCGGGACAGTAATCAGCCCCAGCATTTT
size: NA; V: TRBV28; J: TRBJ2-1; D: NA; CDR3: CASSLRHNEQFF; DNA: TGTGCCAGCAGTTTGCGCCACAATGAGCAGTTCTTC
size: NA; V: TRBV29-1; J: TRBJ1-1; D: NA; CDR3: CSVERTAGTEAFF; DNA: TGCAGCGTTGAAAGAACAGCGGGGACTGAAGCTTTCTTT
size: NA; V: TRBV5-1; J: TRBJ1-1; D: NA; CDR3: CASSLDGTGLNTEAFF; DNA: TGCGCCAGCAGCTTGGATGGCACAGGCCTGAACACTGAAGCTTTCTTT